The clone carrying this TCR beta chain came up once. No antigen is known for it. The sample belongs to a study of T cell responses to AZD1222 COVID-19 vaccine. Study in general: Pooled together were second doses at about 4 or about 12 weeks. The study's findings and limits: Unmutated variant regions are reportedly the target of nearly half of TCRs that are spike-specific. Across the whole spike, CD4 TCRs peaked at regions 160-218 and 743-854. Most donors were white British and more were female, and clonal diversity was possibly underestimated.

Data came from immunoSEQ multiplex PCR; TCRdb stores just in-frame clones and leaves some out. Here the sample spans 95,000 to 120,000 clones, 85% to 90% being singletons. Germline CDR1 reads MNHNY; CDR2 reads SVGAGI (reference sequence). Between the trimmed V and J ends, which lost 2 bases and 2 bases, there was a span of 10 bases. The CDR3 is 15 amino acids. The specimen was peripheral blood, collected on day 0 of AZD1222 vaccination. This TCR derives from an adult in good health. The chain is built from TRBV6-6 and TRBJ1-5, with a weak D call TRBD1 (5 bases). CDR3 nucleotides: TGTGCCAGCAGTTACGGGGGTTCAGGCAATCAGCCCCAGCATTTT. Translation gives CASSYGGSGNQPQHF.